A single sample is the source of the 26 T cell receptor beta chains below, sequenced in a study of graft-versus-host responses after intestinal transplantation. Their specific antigens are unknown. Profiling relied on immunoSEQ multiplex PCR, and the TCRdb table lists in-frame clones only, not all of them. Of tens of thousands of clones detected, over 75% appear once; the ten largest clones hold 0.39%. The sample was unstimulated CD4+ T cells sorted from spleen or lymph node cells, taken before transplant. The receptors here all came from a human donor who was the organ donor for an intestinal transplant.

This clone turned up a few times. The chain employs TRBV18 and TRBJ2-4; 8 positions match TRBD2. The J segment lost 1 base and the V segment lost 1 base, leaving 3 bases of the junction unmatched. The germline gives CDR1 KGHSH, CDR2 LQKENI. This CDR3 has 16 amino acids. CDR3 in amino acids: CASSPLGGVAKNIQYF. Written as DNA, the CDR3 is TGTGCCAGCTCACCACTCGGGGGGGTGGCCAAAAACATTCAGTACTTC.

This clone was counted between two and nine times. The rearrangement uses TRBV7-9 and TRBJ1-3; a possible D gene is TRBD1 (5 bases). CDR3 length equals 16 residues. V gave up 3 bases and J gave up 1 base, with 13 bases separating them. CDR1 is SEHNR and CDR2 is FQNEAQ in the germline V gene (reference sequence). The chain's CDR3 is CASSLAGSTSGNTIYF. The CDR3 DNA follows: TGTGCCAGCAGCTTGGCAGGGTCAACTTCTGGAAACACCATATATTTT.

The chain links TRBV6-1 to TRBJ1-5; the D is unclear. CDR1 is MNHNS, CDR2 SASEGT, per germline. With 10 bases removed from V and 0 bases from J, the gap between germline ends came to 13 bases. The CDR3 is 14 residues long. CDR3 DNA sequence: TGTGCCATACACCAATTTTATAGCAATCAGCCCCAGCATTTT. This encodes CAIHQFYSNQPQHF.

The genes are TRBV7-9 and TRBJ2-7; a weak D match, TRBD2 (6 bases). V was cut by 2 bases and J by 6 bases, with 8 bases left in between. The germline CDR1 and CDR2 sequences are SEHNR and FQNEAQ (reference sequence). CDR3 length: 12 residues. CDR3 in amino acids: CASSLWGGEQYV. As DNA, the CDR3 is TGTGCCAGCAGCTTATGGGGAGGCGAGCAGTACGTC.

This chain joins TRBV5-1 and TRBJ1-1, with 10 nucleotides matching TRBD1. V lost 1 base to trimming and J lost 11 bases; unmatched junction nucleotides: 11. Germline-derived CDR1 and CDR2 are SGHRS and YFSETQ. The CDR3 is 15 residues long. Written as DNA, the CDR3 is TGCGCCAGCAGCTTGATCCCGACAGGGGGCGATACGGCTTTCTTT. Its protein product is CASSLIPTGGDTAFF.

The genes are TRBV5-1 and TRBJ2-3; D possibly corresponds to TRBD1 (6 bases). The germline V gene has CDR1 SGHRS and CDR2 YFSETQ. CDR3 length equals 15 residues. V was shortened by 3 bases and J by 2 bases, with 13 bases between the two germline ends. The CDR3 sequence: CASSSPDRLTDTQYF. The CDR3 coding sequence is TGCGCCAGCAGCTCGCCGGACAGACTCACAGATACGCAGTATTTT.

This clone was found once. The rearrangement uses TRBV19 and TRBJ1-5, with 8 bases that match TRBD1. Germline V CDR1 and CDR2: LNHDA, SQIVND (reference sequence). The ends lost 1 base at V and 4 bases at J; junction bases unmatched: 3. The CDR3 has 15 residues. This CDR3 reads CASSIGTGYNQPQHF. The DNA of the CDR3 is TGTGCCAGTAGTATAGGGACAGGGTATAATCAGCCCCAGCATTTT.

CDR3 region: CASVKASGGPSGGNTGELFF. CDR3 in DNA: TGCGCCAGCGTCAAGGCTAGCGGGGGGCCTTCAGGGGGCAACACCGGGGAGCTGTTTTTT. This chain joins TRBV5-1 and TRBJ2-2; TRBD2 aligns across 11 bases. Germline lookup yields CDR1 SGHRS and CDR2 YFSETQ. Losses at the gene ends were 7 bases for V and 2 bases for J; bases not matched to a gene: 19. The CDR3 is made up of 20 amino acids.

V usage is TRBV29-1 and J usage is TRBJ1-1; TRBD1 matches 8 bases. Per germline, CDR1 SQVTM and CDR2 ANQGSEA. V was pared by 7 bases and J by 6 bases, with 7 bases of the junction left unmatched. CDR3 length: 12 amino acids. The CDR3 sequence: CSAFGQGAEAFF. CDR3 DNA: TGCAGCGCCTTCGGACAGGGCGCTGAAGCTTTCTTT.

The chain uses TRBV25-1 and TRBJ1-3; D gene unclear. Per germline, CDR1 MGHDK and CDR2 SYGVNS. Trimming shortened V by 5 bases and J by 4 bases, and 9 bases separated the two germline ends. The CDR3 covers 13 residues. CDR3 protein: CASSSVQGNTIYF. The CDR3 DNA sequence: TGTGCCAGCAGTTCCGTACAAGGAAACACCATATATTTT.

This clone has more than one count but fewer than ten. J is TRBJ2-1 and V is TRBV5-4; TRBD1 matches at 9 bases. The V and J ends lost 3 bases and 3 bases, in that order; junction bases with no gene match: 4. CDR1 is SGHNT, CDR2 YYREEE, per germline (reference sequence). The CDR3 is 15 residues long. Written as DNA, the CDR3 is TGTGCCAGCAGCTCGGGACAGGGTGGCTACAATGAGCAGTTCTTC. Residues: CASSSGQGGYNEQFF.

In this sample, this clone turned up a few times. In DNA, the CDR3 is TGTGCCAGCAGCTTAGCCGGGGGCTCTGGAAACACCATATATTTT. Amino acid sequence: CASSLAGGSGNTIYF. The J gene is TRBJ1-3, the V gene TRBV7-9, with D possibly being TRBD1 (5 bases). This CDR3 is 15 amino acids long. CDR1 is SEHNR, CDR2 FQNEAQ, per germline (reference sequence). V was trimmed by 0 bases and J by 0 bases, leaving 6 bases between them.

The genes are TRBV5-6 and TRBJ1-4; D is possibly TRBD1 (6 bases). The germline CDR1 and CDR2 sequences are SGHDT and YYEEEE. V was shortened by 1 base and J by 7 bases, with 11 bases between the two germline ends. This CDR3 has 14 amino acids. The CDR3 region is CASSLIRGTEKLFF. Here the CDR3 DNA reads TGTGCCAGCAGCTTGATCAGGGGTACTGAAAAACTGTTTTTT. The whole variable domain, filled in from reference TRBV5-6 and TRBJ1-4, reads DAGVTQSPTHLIKTRGQQVTLRCSPKSGHDTVSWYQQALGQGPQFIFQYYEEEERQRGNFPDRFSGHQFPNYSSELNVNALLLGDSALYLCASSLIRGTEKLFFGSGTQLSVL.

This chain links TRBV5-6 with TRBJ1-1, with D possibly being TRBD1 (6 bases). Looked up from germline, CDR1 is SGHDT and CDR2 is YYEEEE. V was shortened by 5 bases and J by 1 base, with 18 bases between the two germline ends. The CDR3 contains 16 residues. CDR3 in amino acids: CASSPDPTGRNTEAFF. The CDR3 DNA sequence: TGTGCCAGCAGTCCCGACCCGACAGGCCGGAACACTGAAGCTTTCTTT. Together with reference TRBV5-6 and TRBJ1-1, the CDR3 gives the full variable domain: DAGVTQSPTHLIKTRGQQVTLRCSPKSGHDTVSWYQQALGQGPQFIFQYYEEEERQRGNFPDRFSGHQFPNYSSELNVNALLLGDSALYLCASSPDPTGRNTEAFFGQGTRLTVV.

This chain uses TRBV6-5 with TRBJ1-4, with 8 bases fitting TRBD1. CDR1 MNHEY and CDR2 SVGAGI come from the germline V gene. With 2 bases clipped from V and 0 bases from J, the junction kept 2 bases outside the gene matches. This CDR3 contains 16 residues. The chain's CDR3 is CASSYRTGSTNEKLFF. The CDR3 DNA is TGTGCCAGCAGTTACCGGACAGGGTCAACTAATGAAAAACTGTTTTTT.

This clone has just a few counts. The V and J genes are TRBV19 and TRBJ1-2, with TRBD1 as a possible D gene (6 bases). Trimming cost V 7 bases and J 1 base, with 16 bases left between them. The germline CDR1 and CDR2 sequences are LNHDA and SQIVND (reference sequence). This CDR3 comprises 15 residues. The CDR3 sequence: CASNHPDRSNYGYTF. Here the CDR3 DNA reads TGTGCCAGTAACCACCCAGACAGGAGTAACTATGGCTACACCTTC.

The chain joins TRBV7-6 to TRBJ1-6; 8 nucleotides line up with TRBD1. J gave up 7 bases and V 5 bases, and 4 bases lay outside the gene matches. The CDR3 is made up of 14 amino acids. Per germline, CDR1 SGHVS and CDR2 FNYEAQ. The DNA for the CDR3 is TGTGCCAGCAGCCCTAGACAGGGGAATTCACCCCTCCACTTT. It translates to CASSPRQGNSPLHF.

The chain employs TRBV7-8 and TRBJ1-2; tentatively, D is TRBD1 (6 bases). V lost 5 bases and J lost 4, with 11 bases in between. The germline V gene encodes CDR1 SGHVS and CDR2 FQNEAQ. The CDR3 spans 13 residues. CDR3 amino acids: CASSLTGFYGYTF. The CDR3 DNA reads TGTGCCAGCAGCCTGACAGGCTTCTATGGCTACACCTTC.

The V call is TRBV2, the J call TRBJ2-7; D may be TRBD2 (6 bases). This CDR3 is 13 amino acids long. Germline V gene data show CDR1 as SNHLY and CDR2 as FYNNEI. In DNA form, the CDR3 reads TGTGCCAGCAGCGAAGGGGAGGCTTACGAGCAGTACGTC. Translated: CASSEGEAYEQYV.

This chain joins TRBV7-6 and TRBJ2-1, with 8 bases fitting TRBD1. The CDR3 is made up of 15 amino acids. With V trimmed by 5 bases and J by 9 bases, 12 bases remained unmatched. The germline CDR1 and CDR2 sequences are SGHVS and FNYEAQ. The CDR3 sequence is CASSKSGQADVEQFF. The CDR3 DNA sequence: TGTGCCAGCAGCAAATCGGGACAGGCGGACGTTGAGCAGTTCTTC. Together with reference TRBV7-6 and TRBJ2-1, the CDR3 gives the full variable domain: GAGVSQSPRYKVTKRGQDVALRCDPISGHVSLYWYRQALGQGPEFLTYFNYEAQQDKSGLPNDRFSAERPEGSISTLTIQRTEQRDSAMYRCASSKSGQADVEQFFGPGTRLTVL.

The rearrangement uses TRBV5-1 and TRBJ2-7; TRBD1 aligns across 9 bases. CDR3 length equals 14 residues. V trimming: 0 bases; J trimming: 5 bases; junction bases outside the gene matches: 3. Germline CDR1 is SGHRS and CDR2 is YFSETQ. CDR3 amino acids: CASSLGTGENEQYV. The CDR3 DNA reads as TGCGCCAGCAGCTTGGGGACAGGGGAGAACGAGCAGTACGTC.

The chain joins TRBV2 to TRBJ2-3; possible D gene TRBD2, 7 bases. V shed 3 bases and J shed 5 bases, with 18 bases lying between them. This CDR3 is 16 amino acids long. The V gene's germline CDR1 is SNHLY and CDR2 FYNNEI. CDR3 sequence reads: CASSDPGGWFGDTQYF. CDR3 in DNA: TGTGCCAGCAGTGATCCGGGGGGCTGGTTCGGAGATACGCAGTATTTT.

This clone was seen a few times. V is TRBV28 and J is TRBJ1-4, with D perhaps matching TRBD1 (6 bases). Germline-derived CDR1 and CDR2 are MDHEN and SYDVKM. This CDR3 has 15 residues. The V end lost 3 bases, the J end lost 5 bases, and 13 bases lay between the germline ends. CDR3 in DNA: TGTGCCAGCAGTTTGGGGGGGCAGTTCAATGAAAAACTGTTTTTT. Translation: CASSLGGQFNEKLFF. The full variable domain, completed using reference TRBV28 and TRBJ1-4, is DVKVTQSSRYLVKRTGEKVFLECVQDMDHENMFWYRQDPGLGLRLIYFSYDVKMKEKGDIPEGYSVSREKKERFSLILESASTNQTSMYLCASSLGGQFNEKLFFGSGTQLSVL.

The genes are TRBV10-3 and TRBJ1-2; no firm D call. Trimming left V 0 bases short and J 2 bases short, with 13 bases between. CDR1 is ENHRY, CDR2 SYGVKD, per germline. The CDR3 is 16 amino acids. Here the CDR3 reads CAISESKSGGNYGYTF. The CDR3 nucleotides are TGTGCCATCAGTGAGTCGAAGTCTGGCGGAAACTATGGCTACACCTTC.

The rearrangement uses TRBV5-1 and TRBJ1-1; D ambiguous. V lost 7 bases to trimming and J lost 6 bases, with 22 bases between them. CDR1 and CDR2 from the germline V gene are SGHRS and YFSETQ. The CDR3 consists of 15 residues. DNA for the CDR3: TGCGCCAGCGGAACCTCACTAGGGCGCGGTGCTGAAGCTTTCTTT. Translated, it gives CASGTSLGRGAEAFF.

The V call is TRBV28, the J call TRBJ1-2, with 8 bases matching TRBD1. CDR1 MDHEN and CDR2 SYDVKM come from the germline V gene. The ends lost 3 bases at V and 2 bases at J; junction bases unmatched: 2. CDR3 length equals 14 residues. CDR3 sequence (DNA): TGTGCCAGCAGTTTCGACAGGGGCAACTATGGCTACACCTTC. It translates to CASSFDRGNYGYTF.